This T cell receptor (beta chain) emerged from a study of CD8 T cells in ankylosing spondylitis. Study-level points and caveats: Disease-linked clones reportedly concentrated significantly in matched ankylosing spondylitis synovial fluid. Seemingly distinctive of ankylosing spondylitis blood was a TCR beta motif formed by eight highly homologous variants. CD8+ by phenotype, disease-linked clones were relatively rare in peripheral blood.

5'-RACE, quantitative and with molecular barcodes, yielded the TCR beta libraries. TCRdb reprocessed the 5' RACE reads via MiXCR and lists one record per CDR3 protein. The sample holds about 210,000 distinct CDR3 sequences; approximately 7.3% are singletons and the top ten take around 14%. As concerns this clonotype: Its antigen is not known.

This CDR3 has 18 amino acids. CDR1 and CDR2 (germline): LNHNV, YYDKDF (reference sequence). V dropped 4 bases and J dropped 5; count of bases not matched to a gene: 15. The chain carries TRBV15 and TRBJ1-5, with TRBD1 identical over 9 bases. The sequenced sample consisted of blood, either unsorted or a sorted T cell fraction (not recorded which). The source of this sequence is a male donor with ankylosing spondylitis. As DNA, the CDR3 is TGTGCCACCAGCATCATATCCACGGGACAGGGATTAGATCAGCCCCAGCATTTT. Protein sequence: CATSIISTGQGLDQPQHF.